This is a list of T cell receptor beta chains from one sample in a study of control samples from healthy donors and cancer patients. Using immunoSEQ multiplex PCR, the repertoire was profiled, and TCRdb retains in-frame clones only, with some absent. Counted here are 95,000 to 150,000 clones, about 90% occurring once; the ten biggest clones make up around 2%. The specimen was blood. The receptors derive from a man aged 18 to 30 in good health. CDR3s include the opening cysteine and the closing phenylalanine or tryptophan. The D gene is left open where the match is weak. Not every row has a clone size; where given, it reads once, few, many or a size class.

J gene: TRBJ2-7; D gene: NA; clone size: NA; V gene: TRBV4-1; CDR3 protein: CASSSPSTGSYEQYF; CDR3 DNA: TGCGCCAGCAGCTCTCCTAGTACAGGGAGCTACGAGCAGTACTTC
J gene: TRBJ1-1; D gene: NA; clone size: NA; V gene: TRBV7-3; CDR3 protein: CASSLGEGTEAFF; CDR3 DNA: TGTGCCAGCAGCTTAGGGGAGGGCACTGAAGCTTTCTTT
J gene: TRBJ2-7; D gene: NA; clone size: NA; V gene: TRBV19; CDR3 protein: CASSITVLGGVLEQYF; CDR3 DNA: TGTGCCAGTAGTATAACCGTTCTGGGGGGAGTCCTCGAGCAGTACTTC
J gene: TRBJ1-2; D gene: TRBD1; clone size: once; V gene: TRBV9; CDR3 protein: CASSARTGVPVGYTF; CDR3 DNA: TGTGCCAGCAGCGCAAGGACAGGGGTCCCGGTCGGCTACACCTTC
J gene: TRBJ2-7; D gene: TRBD2; clone size: NA; V gene: TRBV7-2; CDR3 protein: CASTRTSGVSYEQYF; CDR3 DNA: TGTGCCAGCACTCGAACTAGCGGGGTCTCCTACGAGCAGTACTTC
J gene: TRBJ1-4; D gene: NA; clone size: NA; V gene: TRBV19; CDR3 protein: CASSMAAVAEKLFF; CDR3 DNA: TGTGCCAGTAGTATGGCCGCGGTAGCGGAAAAACTGTTTTTT
J gene: TRBJ2-7; D gene: TRBD1; clone size: NA; V gene: TRBV5-1; CDR3 protein: CASSPGTVAYEQYF; CDR3 DNA: TGCGCCAGCAGTCCCGGGACAGTTGCCTACGAGCAGTACTTC
J gene: TRBJ1-4; D gene: NA; clone size: NA; V gene: TRBV4-1; CDR3 protein: CASSQVFPWEKLFF; CDR3 DNA: TGCGCCAGCAGCCAAGTATTCCCCTGGGAAAAACTGTTTTTT
J gene: TRBJ1-1; D gene: NA; clone size: NA; V gene: TRBV9; CDR3 protein: CASSPPHGKNTEAFF; CDR3 DNA: TGTGCCAGCAGCCCACCCCACGGAAAGAACACTGAAGCTTTCTTT
J gene: TRBJ2-7; D gene: TRBD2; clone size: NA; V gene: TRBV4-1; CDR3 protein: CASSHSGGPYEQYF; CDR3 DNA: TGCGCCAGCAGCCACAGCGGGGGCCCCTACGAGCAGTACTTC
J gene: TRBJ2-1; D gene: TRBD2; clone size: NA; V gene: TRBV24-1; CDR3 protein: CATSDFGLAGYNEQFF; CDR3 DNA: TGTGCCACCAGTGATTTTGGCCTAGCGGGGTACAATGAGCAGTTCTTC
J gene: TRBJ1-3; D gene: NA; clone size: once; V gene: TRBV10-1; CDR3 protein: CASQAAEKGNTIYF; CDR3 DNA: TGCGCCAGCCAAGCCGCGGAGAAAGGAAACACCATATATTTT
J gene: TRBJ1-5; D gene: NA; clone size: many; V gene: TRBV2; CDR3 protein: CASRDLGGNQPQHF; CDR3 DNA: TGTGCCAGCAGGGACCTGGGGGGCAATCAGCCCCAGCATTTT
J gene: TRBJ2-1; D gene: TRBD2; clone size: NA; V gene: TRBV25-1; CDR3 protein: CASSESGLAVYNEQFF; CDR3 DNA: TGTGCCAGCAGTGAATCCGGACTAGCGGTCTACAATGAGCAGTTCTTC
J gene: TRBJ2-5; D gene: TRBD2; clone size: NA; V gene: TRBV4-2; CDR3 protein: CASSQGLAGAETQYF; CDR3 DNA: TGTGCCAGCAGCCAGGGACTAGCGGGAGCTGAGACCCAGTACTTC
J gene: TRBJ2-4; D gene: NA; clone size: NA; V gene: TRBV7-2; CDR3 protein: CASSLDGTVVDIQYF; CDR3 DNA: TGTGCCAGCAGCTTAGACGGGACGGTGGTGGACATTCAGTACTTC
J gene: TRBJ2-7; D gene: NA; clone size: NA; V gene: TRBV15; CDR3 protein: CATSRGDGSSPYEQYF; CDR3 DNA: TGTGCCACCAGCAGGGGGGACGGCTCCTCTCCCTACGAGCAGTACTTC
J gene: TRBJ2-1; D gene: NA; clone size: NA; V gene: TRBV6-4; CDR3 protein: CASSDSGLALGVEQFF; CDR3 DNA: TGTGCCAGCAGTGACTCGGGGCTAGCGCTGGGGGTTGAGCAGTTCTTC
J gene: TRBJ2-1; D gene: NA; clone size: few; V gene: TRBV7-3; CDR3 protein: CASSLQRGRPNEQFF; CDR3 DNA: TGTGCCAGCAGCTTACAGAGGGGCCGTCCTAATGAGCAGTTCTTC
J gene: TRBJ2-7; D gene: NA; clone size: NA; V gene: TRBV2; CDR3 protein: CASSVRLTYEQYF; CDR3 DNA: TGTGCCAGCAGTGTGCGGCTTACCTACGAGCAGTACTTC
J gene: TRBJ1-1; D gene: NA; clone size: few; V gene: TRBV5-1; CDR3 protein: CASSEPQNTEAFF; CDR3 DNA: TGCGCCAGCAGTGAACCCCAGAACACTGAAGCTTTCTTT
J gene: TRBJ1-2; D gene: NA; clone size: NA; V gene: TRBV18; CDR3 protein: CASSPIGPDHYGYTF; CDR3 DNA: TGTGCCAGCTCACCCATAGGACCTGACCACTATGGCTACACCTTC
J gene: TRBJ1-1; D gene: NA; clone size: NA; V gene: TRBV6-5; CDR3 protein: CASSYGSNTEAFF; CDR3 DNA: TGTGCCAGCAGTTACGGCTCGAACACTGAAGCTTTCTTT
J gene: TRBJ2-7; D gene: TRBD2; clone size: NA; V gene: TRBV20-1; CDR3 protein: CSASRASGIYEQYF; CDR3 DNA: TGCAGTGCTAGTAGGGCTAGCGGGATTTACGAGCAGTACTTC
J gene: TRBJ2-1; D gene: NA; clone size: NA; V gene: TRBV30; CDR3 protein: CASGGRGLGNEQFF; CDR3 DNA: TGTGCCTCCGGTGGGCGGGGCCTAGGGAATGAGCAGTTCTTC
J gene: TRBJ2-2; D gene: NA; clone size: once; V gene: TRBV7-7; CDR3 protein: CASSLRLATGELFF; CDR3 DNA: TGTGCCAGCAGCTTAAGACTGGCCACCGGGGAGCTGTTTTTT
J gene: TRBJ2-5; D gene: TRBD1; clone size: NA; V gene: TRBV10-3; CDR3 protein: CATRRSTGQLQETQYF; CDR3 DNA: TGTGCCACAAGAAGATCTACGGGACAGCTACAAGAGACCCAGTACTTC
J gene: TRBJ2-7; D gene: TRBD2; clone size: few; V gene: TRBV5-6; CDR3 protein: CASSLGHLRLAGSGEQYF; CDR3 DNA: TGTGCCAGCAGCTTGGGACATTTAAGACTAGCGGGATCCGGCGAGCAGTACTTC
J gene: TRBJ1-5; D gene: TRBD1; clone size: NA; V gene: TRBV28; CDR3 protein: CAAGQFYQPQHF; CDR3 DNA: TGTGCCGCGGGACAGTTCTATCAGCCCCAGCATTTT
J gene: TRBJ1-2; D gene: NA; clone size: NA; V gene: TRBV19; CDR3 protein: CASSTGPVYGYTF; CDR3 DNA: TGTGCCAGTAGTACCGGACCGGTCTATGGCTACACCTTC
J gene: TRBJ2-5; D gene: TRBD2; clone size: NA; V gene: TRBV5-1; CDR3 protein: CASSLAPAGGPLETQYF; CDR3 DNA: TGCGCCAGCAGCTTGGCCCCAGCGGGAGGGCCCCTAGAGACCCAGTACTTC
J gene: TRBJ2-1; D gene: TRBD1; clone size: NA; V gene: TRBV7-3; CDR3 protein: CASSPMTGFSYNEQFF; CDR3 DNA: TGTGCCAGCAGCCCGATGACAGGGTTTTCCTACAATGAGCAGTTCTTC
J gene: TRBJ1-5; D gene: NA; clone size: NA; V gene: TRBV28; CDR3 protein: CASSFRHGGNQPQHF; CDR3 DNA: TGTGCCAGCAGTTTTCGCCACGGGGGCAATCAGCCCCAGCATTTT